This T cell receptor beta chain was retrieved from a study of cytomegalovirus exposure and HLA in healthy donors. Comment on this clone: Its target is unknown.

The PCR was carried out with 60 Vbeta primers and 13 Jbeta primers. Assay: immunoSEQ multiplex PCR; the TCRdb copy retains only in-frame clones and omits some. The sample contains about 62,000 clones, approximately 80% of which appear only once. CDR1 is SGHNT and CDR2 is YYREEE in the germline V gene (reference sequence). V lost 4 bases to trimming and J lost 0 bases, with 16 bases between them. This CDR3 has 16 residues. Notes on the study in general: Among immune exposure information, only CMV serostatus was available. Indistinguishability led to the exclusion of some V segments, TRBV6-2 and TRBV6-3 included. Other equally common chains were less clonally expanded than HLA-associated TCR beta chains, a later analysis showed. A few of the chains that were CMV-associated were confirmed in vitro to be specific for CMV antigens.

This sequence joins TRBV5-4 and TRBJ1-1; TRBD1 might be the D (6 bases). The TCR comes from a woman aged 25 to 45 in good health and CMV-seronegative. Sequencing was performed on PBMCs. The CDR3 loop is CASSPLTGNMNTEAFF. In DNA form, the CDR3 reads TGTGCCAGCAGCCCATTGACAGGTAACATGAACACTGAAGCTTTCTTT.